Shown below are 10 T cell receptor beta chains from a single sample sequenced in a study of cytomegalovirus exposure and HLA in healthy donors. Libraries were prepared by immunoSEQ multiplex PCR; TCRdb keeps only in-frame clonotypes and omits some of them. The table records 100,000 to 150,000 clones, around 96% of them present only once. The specimen was PBMCs. Receptors were obtained from a man younger than 35 in good health and CMV-seronegative.

The chain couples TRBV11-1 to TRBJ2-1; 11 bases are shared with TRBD2. V was pared by 1 base and J by 13 bases, with 3 bases of the junction left unmatched. CDR1 and CDR2 from the germline V gene are SGHAT and FQDESV (reference sequence). The CDR3 covers 13 residues. Here the CDR3 reads CASSLELAGGQFF. The CDR3 bases are TGTGCCAGCAGCTTAGAGCTAGCGGGAGGACAGTTCTTC.

The chain links TRBV27 to TRBJ2-7; 8 nucleotides agree with TRBD1. CDR3 length: 14 amino acids. CDR1 and CDR2 from the germline V gene are MNHEY and SMNVEV (reference sequence). With 3 bases clipped from V and 6 bases from J, the junction kept 7 bases outside the gene matches. In nucleotides, the CDR3 is TGTGCCAGCAGTTTCCGGGACAGGTCGGGCGAGCAGTACTTC. Its protein product is CASSFRDRSGEQYF.

The V call is TRBV4-3, the J call TRBJ2-1, with a tentative D call TRBD1 (6 bases). The length of the CDR3 is 15 residues. Germline CDR1 and CDR2: LGHNA and YSLEER. The V and J ends lost 4 bases and 4 bases respectively, with 14 bases between them. The CDR3 coding sequence is TGCGCCAGCAGCCGCCCAGGGGCCCAATACAATGAGCAGTTCTTC. Protein sequence: CASSRPGAQYNEQFF.

This clone is a singleton in its sample. V is TRBV29-1 and J is TRBJ2-7, with TRBD1 matching over 11 bases. The CDR3 is made up of 15 amino acids. Unmatched junction bases numbered 12, after V lost 6 bases and J lost 5 bases. Germline V gene data show CDR1 as SQVTM and CDR2 as ANQGSEA. The CDR3 protein is CSVTDPDRGPDEQYF. For the CDR3, the DNA is TGCAGCGTCACCGACCCGGACAGGGGGCCCGACGAGCAGTACTTC.

The gene calls are TRBV6-5 and TRBJ2-2; 9 bases match TRBD2. The CDR3 consists of 14 residues. CDR1 MNHEY and CDR2 SVGAGI come from the germline V gene. Trimming removed 7 bases from V and 7 bases from J; junction bases left unmatched: 7. The CDR3 bases are TGTGCCAGCACGCGGGAGGGCCGAGGCGGGGAGCTGTTTTTT. Its protein is CASTREGRGGELFF.

The chain joins TRBV30 to TRBJ1-2; maybe TRBD1 (6 bases). The CDR3 spans 15 residues. CDR1 and CDR2 from the germline V gene are GTSNPN and SVGIG (reference sequence). Trimming shortened V by 0 bases and J by 6 bases, and 17 bases separated the two germline ends. For the CDR3, the DNA is TGTGCCTGGAGTGTACTCAGGGGTTTAATCCATGGCTACACCTTC. Translation gives CAWSVLRGLIHGYTF.

This clone was counted once. The V and J genes are TRBV28 and TRBJ1-2; no clear D. V dropped 6 bases and J dropped 2 bases, with 4 bases sitting between them. CDR1 is MDHEN, CDR2 SYDVKM, per germline. CDR3 length: 11 amino acids. The CDR3 DNA reads TGTGCCAGCAGCTACAACTATGGCTACACCTTC. The encoded protein is CASSYNYGYTF.

The V gene is TRBV7-9, the J gene TRBJ2-7, with a tentative D call TRBD2 (6 bases). This CDR3 has 16 amino acids. The germline V gene has CDR1 SEHNR and CDR2 FQNEAQ (reference sequence). The V end was cut by 1 base, the J end by 2 bases, with 15 bases between. CDR3 sequence: CASSLVHGTDPYEQYF. Here the CDR3 DNA reads TGTGCCAGCAGCTTAGTGCACGGGACTGATCCCTACGAGCAGTACTTC.

CDR3: CASSPGTSGRETQYF. CDR3 DNA sequence: TGCGCCAGCAGCCCTGGGACTAGCGGGAGGGAGACCCAGTACTTC. The chain has TRBV5-1 and TRBJ2-5; 15 nucleotides match TRBD2. Germline-derived CDR1 and CDR2 are SGHRS and YFSETQ. CDR3 size: 15 residues. Germline trimming cut 4 bases from V and 5 bases from J; bases unmatched to any gene: 3. The full variable domain, rest sourced from reference TRBV5-1 and TRBJ2-5, is KAGVTQTPRYLIKTRGQQVTLSCSPISGHRSVSWYQQTPGQGLQFLFEYFSETQRNKGNFPGRFSGRQFSNSRSEMNVSTLELGDSALYLCASSPGTSGRETQYFGPGTRLLVL.

The rearrangement uses TRBV15 and TRBJ2-1; D may be TRBD2 (6 bases). Trimming removed 3 bases from V and 0 bases from J, with 18 bases in between. Germline loops: CDR1 LNHNV, CDR2 YYDKDF (reference sequence). There are 18 residues in the CDR3. The CDR3, as DNA: TGTGCCACCAGCAGCGGACGCGTTAGGGAGGTCTCCTACAATGAGCAGTTCTTC. Its translation is CATSSGRVREVSYNEQFF.